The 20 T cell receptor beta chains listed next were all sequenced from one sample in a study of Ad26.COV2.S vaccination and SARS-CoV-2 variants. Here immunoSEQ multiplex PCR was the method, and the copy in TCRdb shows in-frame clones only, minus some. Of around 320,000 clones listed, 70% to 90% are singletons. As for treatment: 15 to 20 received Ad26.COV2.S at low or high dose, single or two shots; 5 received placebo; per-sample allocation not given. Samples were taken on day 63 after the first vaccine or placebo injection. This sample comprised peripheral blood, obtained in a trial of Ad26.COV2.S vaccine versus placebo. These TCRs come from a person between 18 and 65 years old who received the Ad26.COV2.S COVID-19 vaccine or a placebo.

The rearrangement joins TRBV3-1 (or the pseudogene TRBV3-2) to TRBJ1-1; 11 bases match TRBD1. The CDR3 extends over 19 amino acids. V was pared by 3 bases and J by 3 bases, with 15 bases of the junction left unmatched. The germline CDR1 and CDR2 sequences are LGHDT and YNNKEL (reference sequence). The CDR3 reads CASSQLPGGQGGFDTEAFF. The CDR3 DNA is TGTGCCAGCAGCCAGTTACCGGGGGGACAGGGGGGTTTCGACACTGAAGCTTTCTTT.

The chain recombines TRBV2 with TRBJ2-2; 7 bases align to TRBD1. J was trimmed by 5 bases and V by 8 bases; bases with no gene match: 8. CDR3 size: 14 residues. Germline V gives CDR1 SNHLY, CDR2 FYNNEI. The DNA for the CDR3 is TGTGCCAGCCTAAGACAGGGTCGAACCGGGGAGCTGTTTTTT. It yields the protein CASLRQGRTGELFF.

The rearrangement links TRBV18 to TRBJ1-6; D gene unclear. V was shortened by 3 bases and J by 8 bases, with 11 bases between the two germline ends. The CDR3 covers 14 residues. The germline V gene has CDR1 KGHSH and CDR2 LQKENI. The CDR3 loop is CASSPLEFDSPLHF. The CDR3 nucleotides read TGTGCCAGCTCACCTTTGGAATTTGATTCACCCCTCCACTTT.

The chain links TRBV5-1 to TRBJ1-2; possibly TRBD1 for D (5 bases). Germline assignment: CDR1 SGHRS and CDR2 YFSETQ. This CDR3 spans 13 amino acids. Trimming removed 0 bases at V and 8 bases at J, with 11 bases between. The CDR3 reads CASSLVSGRGYTF. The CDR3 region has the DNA TGCGCCAGCAGCTTGGTTTCAGGGCGAGGCTACACCTTC.

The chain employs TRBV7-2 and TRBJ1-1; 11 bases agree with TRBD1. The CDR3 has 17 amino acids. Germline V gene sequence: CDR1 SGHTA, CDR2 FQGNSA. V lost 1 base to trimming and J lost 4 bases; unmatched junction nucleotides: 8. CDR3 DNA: TGTGCCAGCAGCTTAGTGGGGACAGGGGGAGGAGGCACTGAAGCTTTCTTT. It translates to CASSLVGTGGGGTEAFF.

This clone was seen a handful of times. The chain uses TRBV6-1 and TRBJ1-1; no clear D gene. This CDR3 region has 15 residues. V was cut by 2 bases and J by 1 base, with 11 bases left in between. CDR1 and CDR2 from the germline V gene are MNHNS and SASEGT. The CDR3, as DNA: TGTGCCAGCAGTGAAATTAACCGCCCGAACACTGAAGCTTTCTTT. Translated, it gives CASSEINRPNTEAFF.

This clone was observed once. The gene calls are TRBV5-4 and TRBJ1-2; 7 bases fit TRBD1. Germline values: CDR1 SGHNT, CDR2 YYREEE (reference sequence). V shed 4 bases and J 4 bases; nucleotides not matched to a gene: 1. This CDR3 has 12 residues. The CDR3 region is CASSNRGYGYTF. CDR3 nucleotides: TGTGCCAGCAGCAACAGGGGCTATGGCTACACCTTC.

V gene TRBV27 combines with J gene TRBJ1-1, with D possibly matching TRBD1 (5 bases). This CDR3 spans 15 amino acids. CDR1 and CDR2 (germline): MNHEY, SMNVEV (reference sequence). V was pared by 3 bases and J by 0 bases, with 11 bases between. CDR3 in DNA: TGTGCCAGCAGTTTCGGGGGAACCATGAACACTGAAGCTTTCTTT. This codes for CASSFGGTMNTEAFF.

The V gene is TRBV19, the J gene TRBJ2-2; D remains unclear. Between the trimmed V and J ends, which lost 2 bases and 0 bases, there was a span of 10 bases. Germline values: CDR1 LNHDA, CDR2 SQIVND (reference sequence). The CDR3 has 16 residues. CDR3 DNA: TGTGCCAGTAGTATACGGGTGGGTCCGAACACCGGGGAGCTGTTTTTT. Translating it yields CASSIRVGPNTGELFF.

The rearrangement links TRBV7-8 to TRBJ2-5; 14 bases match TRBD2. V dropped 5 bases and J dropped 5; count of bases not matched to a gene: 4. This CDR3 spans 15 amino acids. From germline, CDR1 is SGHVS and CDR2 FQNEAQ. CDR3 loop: CASSPRLAGGETQYF. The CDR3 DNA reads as TGTGCCAGCAGCCCCCGACTAGCGGGGGGGGAGACCCAGTACTTC.

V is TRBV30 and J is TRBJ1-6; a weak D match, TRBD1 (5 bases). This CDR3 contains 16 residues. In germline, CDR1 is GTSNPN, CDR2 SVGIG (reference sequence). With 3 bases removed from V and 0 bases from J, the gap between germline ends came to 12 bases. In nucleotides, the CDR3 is TGTGCCTGGAGGGCGGCAGGGAGCTCCTATAATTCACCCCTCCACTTT. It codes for CAWRAAGSSYNSPLHF.

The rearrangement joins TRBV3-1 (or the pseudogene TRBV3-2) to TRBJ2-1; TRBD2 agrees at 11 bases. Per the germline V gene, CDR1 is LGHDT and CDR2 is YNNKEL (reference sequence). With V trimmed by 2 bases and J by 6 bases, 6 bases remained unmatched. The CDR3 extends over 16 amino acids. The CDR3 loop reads CASSQYSGGAGNEQFF. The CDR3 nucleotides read TGTGCCAGCAGCCAATATAGCGGGGGGGCGGGCAATGAGCAGTTCTTC.

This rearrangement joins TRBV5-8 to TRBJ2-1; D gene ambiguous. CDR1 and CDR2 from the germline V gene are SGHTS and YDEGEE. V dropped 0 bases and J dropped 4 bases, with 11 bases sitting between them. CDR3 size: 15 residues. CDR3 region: CASSLAVRHYNEQFF. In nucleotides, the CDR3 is TGTGCCAGCAGCTTGGCAGTCCGCCATTACAATGAGCAGTTCTTC.

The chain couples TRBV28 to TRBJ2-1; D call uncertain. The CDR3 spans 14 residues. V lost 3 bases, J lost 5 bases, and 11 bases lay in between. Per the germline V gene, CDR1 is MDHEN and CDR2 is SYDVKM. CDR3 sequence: CASSLVGANNEQFF. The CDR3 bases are TGTGCCAGCAGTTTGGTAGGCGCGAACAATGAGCAGTTCTTC.

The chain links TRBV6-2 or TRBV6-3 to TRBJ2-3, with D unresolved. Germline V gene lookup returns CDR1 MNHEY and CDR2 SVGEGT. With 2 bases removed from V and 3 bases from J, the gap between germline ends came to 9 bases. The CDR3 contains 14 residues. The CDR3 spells CASSYRVETDTQYF. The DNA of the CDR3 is TGTGCCAGCAGTTACAGGGTAGAGACAGATACGCAGTATTTT.

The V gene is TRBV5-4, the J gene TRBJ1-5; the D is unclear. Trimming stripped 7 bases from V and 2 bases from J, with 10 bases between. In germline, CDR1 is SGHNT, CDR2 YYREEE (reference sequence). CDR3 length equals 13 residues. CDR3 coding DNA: TGTGCCAGCGGGGTTTGGGGCAATCAGCCCCAGCATTTT. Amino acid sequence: CASGVWGNQPQHF.

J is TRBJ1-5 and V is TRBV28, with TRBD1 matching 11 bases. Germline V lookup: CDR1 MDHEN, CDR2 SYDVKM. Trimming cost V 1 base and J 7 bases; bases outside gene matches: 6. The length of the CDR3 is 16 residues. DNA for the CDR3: TGTGCCAGCAGTTTATACGGACAGGGGGCAAAGCAGCCCCAGCATTTT. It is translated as CASSLYGQGAKQPQHF.

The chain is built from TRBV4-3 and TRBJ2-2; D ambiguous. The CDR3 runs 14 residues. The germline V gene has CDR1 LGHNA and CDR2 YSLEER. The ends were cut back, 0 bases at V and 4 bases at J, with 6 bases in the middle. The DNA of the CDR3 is TGCGCCAGCAGCCAAGAGCCGAGCACCGGGGAGCTGTTTTTT. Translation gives CASSQEPSTGELFF.

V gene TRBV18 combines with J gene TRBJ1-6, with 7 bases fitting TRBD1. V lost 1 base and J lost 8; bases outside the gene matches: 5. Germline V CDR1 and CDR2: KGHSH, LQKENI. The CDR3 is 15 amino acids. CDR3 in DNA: TGTGCCAGCTCACCACAGGGGGCGCGATATTCACCCCTCCACTTT. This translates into CASSPQGARYSPLHF.

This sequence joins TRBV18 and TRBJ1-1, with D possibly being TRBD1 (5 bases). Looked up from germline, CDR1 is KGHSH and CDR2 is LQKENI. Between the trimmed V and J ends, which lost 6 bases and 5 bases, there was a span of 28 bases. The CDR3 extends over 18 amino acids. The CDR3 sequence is CASSQQNPGPPLRTEAFF. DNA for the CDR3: TGTGCCAGCTCCCAACAAAACCCGGGACCCCCCCTGAGGACTGAAGCTTTCTTT.